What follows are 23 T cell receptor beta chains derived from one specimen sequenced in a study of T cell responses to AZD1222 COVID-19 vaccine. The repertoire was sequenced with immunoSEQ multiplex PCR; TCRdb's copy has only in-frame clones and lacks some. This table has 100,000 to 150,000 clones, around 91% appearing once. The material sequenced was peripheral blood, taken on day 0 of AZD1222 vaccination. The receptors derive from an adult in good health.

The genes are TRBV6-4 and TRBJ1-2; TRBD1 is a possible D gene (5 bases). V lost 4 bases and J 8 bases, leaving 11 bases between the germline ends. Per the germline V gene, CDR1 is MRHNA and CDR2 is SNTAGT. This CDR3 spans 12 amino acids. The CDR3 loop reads CASSGGNHGYTF. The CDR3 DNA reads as TGTGCCAGCAGTGGGGGCAATCACGGCTACACCTTC.

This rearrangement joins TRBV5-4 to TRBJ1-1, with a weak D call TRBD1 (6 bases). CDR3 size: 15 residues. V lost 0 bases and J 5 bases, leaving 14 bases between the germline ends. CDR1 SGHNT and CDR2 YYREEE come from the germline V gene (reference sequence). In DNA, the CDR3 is TGTGCCAGCAGCTTGGGAGGGGGTAGAGGAACTGAAGCTTTCTTT. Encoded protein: CASSLGGGRGTEAFF.

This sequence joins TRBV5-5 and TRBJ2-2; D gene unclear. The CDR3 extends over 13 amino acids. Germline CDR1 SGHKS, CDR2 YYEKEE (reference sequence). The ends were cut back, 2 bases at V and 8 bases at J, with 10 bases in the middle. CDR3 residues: CASSFVVSGELFF. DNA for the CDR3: TGTGCCAGCAGCTTTGTAGTTTCGGGGGAGCTGTTTTTT.

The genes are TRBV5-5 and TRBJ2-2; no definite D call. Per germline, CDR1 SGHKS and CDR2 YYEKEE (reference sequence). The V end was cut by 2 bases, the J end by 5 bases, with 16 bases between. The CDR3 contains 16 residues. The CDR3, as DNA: TGTGCCAGCAGCTTATGGTCGGCAGTGCCTACCGGGGAGCTGTTTTTT. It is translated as CASSLWSAVPTGELFF.

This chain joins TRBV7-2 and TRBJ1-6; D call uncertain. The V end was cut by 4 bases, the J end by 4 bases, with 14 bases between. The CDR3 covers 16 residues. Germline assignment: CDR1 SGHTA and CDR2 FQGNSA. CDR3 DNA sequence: TGTGCCAGCAGCTCCCCCCGCTCACTTTATAATTCACCCCTCCACTTT. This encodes CASSSPRSLYNSPLHF.

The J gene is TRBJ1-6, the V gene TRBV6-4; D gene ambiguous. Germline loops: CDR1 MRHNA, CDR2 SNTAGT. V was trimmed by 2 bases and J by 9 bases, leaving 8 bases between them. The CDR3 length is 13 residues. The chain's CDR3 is CASSDGLASPLHF. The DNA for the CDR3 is TGTGCCAGCAGTGACGGGCTCGCTTCACCCCTCCACTTT.

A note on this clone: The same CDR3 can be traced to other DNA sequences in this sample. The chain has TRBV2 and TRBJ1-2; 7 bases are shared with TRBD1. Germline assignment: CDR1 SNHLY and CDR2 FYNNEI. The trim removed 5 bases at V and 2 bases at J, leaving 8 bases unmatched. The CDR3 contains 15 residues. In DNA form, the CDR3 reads TGTGCCAGCAGTCCCCTAGGGACAGAGAACTATGGCTACACCTTC. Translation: CASSPLGTENYGYTF.

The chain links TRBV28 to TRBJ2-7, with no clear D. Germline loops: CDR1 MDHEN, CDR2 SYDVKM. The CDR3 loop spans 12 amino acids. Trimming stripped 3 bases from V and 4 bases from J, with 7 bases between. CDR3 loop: CASSLGIYEQYF. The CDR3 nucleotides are TGTGCCAGCAGTTTGGGTATTTACGAGCAGTACTTC.

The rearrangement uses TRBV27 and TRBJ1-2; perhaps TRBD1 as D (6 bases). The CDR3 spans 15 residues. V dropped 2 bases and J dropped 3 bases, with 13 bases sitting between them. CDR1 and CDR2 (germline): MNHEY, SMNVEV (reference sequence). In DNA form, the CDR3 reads TGTGCCAGCAGTTTAGGTCAGGGGCGCGACTATGGCTACACCTTC. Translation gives CASSLGQGRDYGYTF.

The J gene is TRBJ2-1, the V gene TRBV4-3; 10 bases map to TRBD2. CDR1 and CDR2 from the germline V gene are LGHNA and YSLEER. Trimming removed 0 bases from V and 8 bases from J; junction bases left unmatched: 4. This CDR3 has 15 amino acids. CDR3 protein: CASSQDRAGGDEQFF. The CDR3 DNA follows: TGCGCCAGCAGCCAAGATCGAGCGGGGGGGGATGAGCAGTTCTTC.

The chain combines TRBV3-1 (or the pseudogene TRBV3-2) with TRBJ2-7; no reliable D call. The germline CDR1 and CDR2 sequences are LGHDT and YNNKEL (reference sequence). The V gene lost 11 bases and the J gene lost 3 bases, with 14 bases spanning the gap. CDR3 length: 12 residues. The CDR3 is CAPPGRRYEQYF. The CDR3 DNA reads TGTGCCCCCCCTGGCCGCCGCTACGAGCAGTACTTC.

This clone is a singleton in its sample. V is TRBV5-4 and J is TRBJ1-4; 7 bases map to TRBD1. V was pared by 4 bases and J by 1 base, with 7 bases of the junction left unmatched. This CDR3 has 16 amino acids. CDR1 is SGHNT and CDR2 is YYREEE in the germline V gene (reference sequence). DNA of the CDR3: TGTGCCAGCAGCCGAGACAGGGCGGGAACTAATGAAAAACTGTTTTTT. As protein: CASSRDRAGTNEKLFF.

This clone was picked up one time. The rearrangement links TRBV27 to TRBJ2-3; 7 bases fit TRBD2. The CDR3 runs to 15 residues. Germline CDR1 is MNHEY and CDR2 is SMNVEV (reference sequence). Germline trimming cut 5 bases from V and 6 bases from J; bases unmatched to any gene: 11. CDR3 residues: CASSRERGLLDTQYF. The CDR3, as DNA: TGTGCCAGCAGTCGCGAGCGGGGTTTGTTGGATACGCAGTATTTT.

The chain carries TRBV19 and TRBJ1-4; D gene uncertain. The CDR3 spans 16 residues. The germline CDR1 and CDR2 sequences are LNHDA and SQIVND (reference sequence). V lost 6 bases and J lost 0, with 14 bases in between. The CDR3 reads CASSLIFLATNEKLFF. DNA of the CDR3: TGTGCCAGTAGCCTAATATTCCTTGCAACTAATGAAAAACTGTTTTTT.

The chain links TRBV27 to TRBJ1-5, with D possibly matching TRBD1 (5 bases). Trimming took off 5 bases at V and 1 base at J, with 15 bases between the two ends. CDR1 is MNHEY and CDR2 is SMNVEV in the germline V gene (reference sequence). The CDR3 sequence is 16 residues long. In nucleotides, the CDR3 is TGTGCCAGCAGTCTAGGGGCAAGGGGAAGCAATCAGCCCCAGCATTTT. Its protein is CASSLGARGSNQPQHF.

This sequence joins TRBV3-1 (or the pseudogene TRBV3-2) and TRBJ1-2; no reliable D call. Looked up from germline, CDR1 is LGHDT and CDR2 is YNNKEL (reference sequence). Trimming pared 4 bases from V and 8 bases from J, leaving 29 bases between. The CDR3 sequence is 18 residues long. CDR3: CASSRDWGDKPFTEGYTF. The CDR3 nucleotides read TGTGCCAGCAGCCGAGATTGGGGTGACAAGCCCTTCACGGAGGGCTACACCTTC.

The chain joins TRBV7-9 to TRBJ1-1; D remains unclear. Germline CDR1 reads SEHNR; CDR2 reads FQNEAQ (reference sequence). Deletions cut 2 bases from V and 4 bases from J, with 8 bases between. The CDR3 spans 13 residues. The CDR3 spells CASSLRQSTEAFF. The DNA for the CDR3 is TGTGCCAGCAGCTTAAGGCAGAGCACTGAAGCTTTCTTT.

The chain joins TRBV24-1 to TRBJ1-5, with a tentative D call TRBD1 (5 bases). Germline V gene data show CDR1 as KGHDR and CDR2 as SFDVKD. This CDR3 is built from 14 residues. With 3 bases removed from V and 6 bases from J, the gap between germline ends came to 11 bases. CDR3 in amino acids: CATSDPGGGQPQHF. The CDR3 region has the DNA TGTGCCACCAGTGATCCGGGGGGTGGTCAGCCCCAGCATTTT.

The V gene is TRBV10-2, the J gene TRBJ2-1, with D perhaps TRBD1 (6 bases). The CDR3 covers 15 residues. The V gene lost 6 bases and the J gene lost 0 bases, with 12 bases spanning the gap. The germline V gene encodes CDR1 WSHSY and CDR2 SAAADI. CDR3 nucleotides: TGCGCCAGCAGCGACAGGCTTAGCTCCTACAATGAGCAGTTCTTC. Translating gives CASSDRLSSYNEQFF.

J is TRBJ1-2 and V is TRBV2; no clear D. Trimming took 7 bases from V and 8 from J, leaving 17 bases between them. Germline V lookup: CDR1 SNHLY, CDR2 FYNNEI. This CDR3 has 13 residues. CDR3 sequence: CASNRHEGPGYTF. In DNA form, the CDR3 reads TGTGCCAGCAATCGACACGAAGGGCCGGGCTACACCTTC.

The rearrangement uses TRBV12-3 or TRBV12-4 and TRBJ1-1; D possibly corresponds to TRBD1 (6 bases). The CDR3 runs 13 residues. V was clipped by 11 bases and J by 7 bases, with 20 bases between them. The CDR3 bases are TGTGCCTCGAGGGCAAGGACAGCGGATGAAGCTTTCTTT. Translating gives CASRARTADEAFF.

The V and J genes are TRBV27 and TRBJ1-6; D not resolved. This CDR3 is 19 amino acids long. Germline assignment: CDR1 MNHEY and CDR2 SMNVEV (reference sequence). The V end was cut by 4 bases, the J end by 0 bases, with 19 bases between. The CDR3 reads CASSSTTARKSSYNSPLHF. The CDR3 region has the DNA TGTGCCAGCAGTTCAACGACGGCGCGGAAGAGCTCCTATAATTCACCCCTCCACTTT.

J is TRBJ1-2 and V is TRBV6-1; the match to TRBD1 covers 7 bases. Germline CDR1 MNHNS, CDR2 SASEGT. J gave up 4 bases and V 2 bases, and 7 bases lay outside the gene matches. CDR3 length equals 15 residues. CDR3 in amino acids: CASSERAGGGYGYTF. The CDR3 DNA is TGTGCCAGCAGTGAAAGGGCAGGGGGAGGCTATGGCTACACCTTC.